This T cell receptor (beta chain) comes out of a study of blood T cell repertoires in COVID-19 (dated by TCRdb to 2020 to 2021). The study in broad terms: Collaborator samples came from the United States, Italy and Spain and covered acute and convalescent phases of COVID-19. The prospective study material was composed of cDNA or gDNA derived from T cells, B-cell-depleted T cells, or PBMCs. Subjects who had been exposed to COVID-19, were actively infected with it, or had recovered from it provided the deeply sampled blood TCRbeta repertoires that made up the dataset. The repertoires were released in a freely available public database meant as a resource for research on the immune response to SARS-CoV-2. The samples were drawn from the first 160 participants of the ongoing ImmuneRACE study and from 1,200 or so subjects provided by 6 global collaborators. Nearly every sample came with metadata listing a de-identified subject ID, COVID-19 status, age in years and sex. Where available, HLA class I and class II types were obtained from metadata supplied by the sample provider rather than from assay-based typing. What the study reported, not specific to this receptor: How much clinical and demographic metadata was included differed by source and by participant, and the metadata was provided uncurated.

TCRbeta CDR3 regions were amplified from genomic DNA by means of the immunoSEQ Assay, a bias-controlled multiplex PCR. The original methods were these. Nucleated cell counts per sample were estimated from amplification of reference gene primers within the assay. To quantify the absolute abundance of each unique TCRbeta CDR3 rearrangement, sequence reads were collapsed and filtered. For each sample, productive Simpson clonality was calculated as the square root of Simpson's diversity index over productive rearrangements. TCRdb provides this immuneACCESS table in a form limited to in-frame rearrangements. Some clones are lacking; in checked studies, under half of them reflect an unresolved V gene, and why the rest are absent is not known. V, J and clone size reflect that table, while D and trimming were determined from the DNA. The sample table lists approximately 340,000 clones, 83% of them with a count of one. The leading ten clones occupy 2.5% to 3.5% of the sample.

V loses 4 bases at its end and J loses 5 bases; junction bases beyond the gene matches: 2. Reading the germline V gene (reference sequence) gives CDR1 LNHDA and CDR2 SQIVND. Counted from cysteine to phenylalanine, this CDR3 has 14 amino acids. Only CDR3 DNA is held: 42 bases, read in frame from base 1. Whole blood was collected in K2EDTA tubes by collaborating institutions according to the institutions' own protocols. For TCRbeta analysis, collaborators shipped samples in one of three forms: frozen whole blood, isolated PBMCs, or DNA extracted from either of those sample types. With respect to this clone: There is no known antigen for this receptor. Per-base qualities were not stored, and no clone one base away is much larger.

The sample comprised peripheral blood. This receptor was obtained from a man between 25 and 39 years old with active or convalescent COVID-19. The chain is made from TRBV19 and TRBJ2-5; a stretch of 12 junction bases matches TRBD2. The CDR3 reads as follows: CASSTSGGDETQYF. The nucleotide sequence is TGTGCCAGTAGTACTAGCGGGGGGGATGAGACCCAGTACTTC.